These 17 T cell receptor beta chains share one sample of origin, sequenced in a study of quantifying T cell responses using KT2 cells. Overall study context: TCR alpha and beta constant-region primers primed reverse transcription of RNA.

A single-stranded UMI oligo with SP2 sequence was ligated to cDNA 3' ends. An equimolar mix of RC1.1 and RC1.2 primed the beta chain across TRBC1 and TRBC2. A single record per CDR3 protein comes from TCRdb applying MiXCR to the UMI-ligation and nested PCR reads. The data show 40,000 to 55,000 distinct CDR3 sequences, around a tenth seen once. Specimen: PBMCs spiked with cells of the T cell clone KT2. The receptors stem from a human donor.

The CDR3 coding sequence is TGCGCCAGCAGCTCCTCCAGTAACGTCTGGGCTGAAGCTTTCTTT. It translates to CASSSSSNVWAEAFF. The rearrangement links TRBV5-1 to TRBJ1-1; D gene unclear. In germline, CDR1 is SGHRS, CDR2 YFSETQ. The CDR3 sequence is 15 residues long. V was cut by 3 bases and J by 6 bases, with 18 bases left in between.

The chain employs TRBV11-2 and TRBJ1-1, with TRBD1 as a possible D gene (5 bases). V lost 1 base and J lost 2, with 14 bases in between. Germline V gene lookup returns CDR1 SGHAT and CDR2 FQNNGV. The CDR3 is 16 amino acids. The CDR3 DNA sequence: TGTGCCAGCAGCTTAGTGTTGGGGACGGGAAACACTGAAGCTTTCTTT. Translation gives CASSLVLGTGNTEAFF.

The sample holds a few counts of this clonotype. The rearrangement links TRBV20-1 to TRBJ2-7; TRBD2 agrees at 8 bases. The CDR3 is made up of 13 amino acids. Germline V lookup: CDR1 DFQATT, CDR2 SNEGSKA (reference sequence). The CDR3 bases are TGCAGCGGTGGACTAGCAACAGACGGTAGGCAGTACTTC. It codes for CSGGLATDGRQYF.

Only a few counts were recorded for this clonotype. The rearrangement links TRBV14 to TRBJ1-2; D is unresolved. V lost 1 base and J 2 bases, leaving 11 bases between the germline ends. The CDR3 spans 15 residues. Per the germline V gene, CDR1 is SGHDN and CDR2 is FVKESK. The CDR3 loop reads CASSQVSPANYGYTF. In nucleotides, the CDR3 is TGTGCCAGCAGCCAAGTATCCCCAGCGAACTATGGCTACACCTTC.

The chain combines TRBV10-3 with TRBJ1-1; D remains unclear. CDR1 ENHRY and CDR2 SYGVKD come from the germline V gene. V dropped 10 bases and J dropped 2 bases, with 17 bases sitting between them. The CDR3 consists of 14 residues. CDR3 amino acids: CATSFGSLNTEAFF. In DNA form, the CDR3 reads TGTGCCACCTCCTTCGGGAGTCTTAACACTGAAGCTTTCTTT.

This clonotype appeared many times. This chain uses TRBV4-2 with TRBJ2-1; 7 bases align to TRBD1. With V trimmed by 0 bases and J by 5 bases, 4 bases remained unmatched. CDR3 length: 15 residues. The germline gives CDR1 LGHNA, CDR2 YNFKEQ. CDR3 sequence: CASSQDGTENNEQFF. The DNA for the CDR3 is TGTGCCAGCAGCCAAGATGGGACAGAAAACAATGAGCAGTTCTTC.

This clonotype appeared many times. The J gene is TRBJ1-2, the V gene TRBV29-1; D is undetermined. The germline gives CDR1 SQVTM, CDR2 ANQGSEA. Trimming removed 4 bases at V and 11 bases at J, with 14 bases between. This CDR3 spans 11 amino acids. The DNA for the CDR3 is TGCAGCGTTGGTCCGTGGGAGGCATACACCTTC. This sequence encodes CSVGPWEAYTF.

The rearrangement uses TRBV15 and TRBJ2-1; D gene unclear. The CDR3 contains 16 residues. Looked up from germline, CDR1 is LNHNV and CDR2 is YYDKDF (reference sequence). Trimming cost V 2 bases and J 2 bases, with 13 bases left between them. CDR3 in DNA: TGTGCCACCAGCAGACCTGCCGCCGGCACCTACAATGAGCAGTTCTTC. Residues: CATSRPAAGTYNEQFF.

This clonotype was recorded at least ten times. V gene TRBV21-1 combines with J gene TRBJ2-7. TRBV21-1 is deemed a pseudogene. The CDR3 runs 14 residues. This CDR3 reads CASVLRRTHYGQYF. CDR3 DNA sequence: TGTGCCAGCGTACTCCGACGGACGCATTACGGGCAGTACTTC.

The genes are TRBV5-1 and TRBJ2-4; D is unclear. Germline V CDR1 and CDR2: SGHRS, YFSETQ. Trimming removed 0 bases from V and 4 bases from J, with 5 bases in between. This CDR3 is built from 13 residues. The CDR3 coding sequence is TGCGCCAGCAGCTTGGATGCGAAAAACATTCAGTACTTC. Protein: CASSLDAKNIQYF.

The chain carries TRBV7-9 and TRBJ2-1; 7 bases are shared with TRBD2. V gave up 2 bases and J gave up 9 bases; unmatched junction bases: 10. The germline CDR1 and CDR2 sequences are SEHNR and FQNEAQ (reference sequence). The length of the CDR3 is 15 residues. The CDR3 DNA follows: TGTGCCAGCAGCTTAACCGGGGGAGGGCCGGTTGAGCAGTTCTTC. Translating gives CASSLTGGGPVEQFF.

In this sample, this clonotype turned up many times. As the CDR3 is not closed by the conserved phenylalanine or tryptophan, this likely results from a read error. This chain links TRBV7-9 with TRBJ1-1; TRBD1 is a possible D gene (5 bases). CDR1 and CDR2 (germline): SEHNR, FQNEAQ (reference sequence). This CDR3 contains 13 residues. Trimming shortened V by 5 bases and J by 4 bases, and 11 bases separated the two germline ends. The chain's CDR3 is CASSPDGGTEAFV. CDR3 coding DNA: TGTGCCAGCAGCCCCGATGGGGGCACTGAAGCTTTCGTT.

This clonotype is medium-sized by share. J is TRBJ2-6 and V is TRBV11-1, with D perhaps matching TRBD2 (6 bases). Trimming pared 4 bases from V and 0 bases from J, leaving 13 bases between. Germline CDR1 SGHAT, CDR2 FQDESV (reference sequence). This CDR3 spans 17 amino acids. The CDR3 DNA reads TGTGCCAGCAGCTCGGGGGACTCGATCTCTGGGGCCAACGTCCTGACTTTC. Amino acid sequence: CASSSGDSISGANVLTF.

This clonotype was observed at least ten times. The rearrangement uses TRBV6-2 or TRBV6-3 and TRBJ2-7, with TRBD1 identical over 8 bases. The V gene end was trimmed by 6 bases and the J gene end by 6 bases; junction bases not matched to a gene: 4. Germline CDR1 MNHEY, CDR2 SVGEGT. The CDR3 runs 12 residues. Here the CDR3 reads CASSRTGFEQYF. The CDR3, as DNA: TGTGCCAGCAGCCGGACAGGGTTCGAGCAGTACTTC.

This clonotype was seen a handful of times. The chain has TRBV11-2 and TRBJ1-2, with no clear D. The germline CDR1 and CDR2 sequences are SGHAT and FQNNGV. The V end was cut by 1 base, the J end by 5 bases, with 14 bases between. This CDR3 comprises 15 residues. The CDR3 loop is CASSLGLSAEYGYTF. The CDR3 DNA follows: TGTGCCAGCAGCTTAGGTCTTTCTGCAGAGTATGGCTACACCTTC.

The chain links TRBV5-5 to TRBJ1-2; tentatively, D is TRBD1 (6 bases). The germline gives CDR1 SGHKS, CDR2 YYEKEE (reference sequence). Trimming took off 0 bases at V and 1 base at J, with 7 bases between the two ends. This CDR3 region has 14 residues. CDR3 sequence reads: CASSLGTVNYGYTF. The CDR3 DNA reads TGTGCCAGCAGCTTGGGGACAGTTAACTATGGCTACACCTTC.

This clonotype was counted a few times. The chain is built from TRBV30 and TRBJ2-5; D gene unclear. V shed 0 bases and J shed 4 bases, with 18 bases lying between them. CDR3 length: 16 amino acids. The germline gives CDR1 GTSNPN, CDR2 SVGIG (reference sequence). CDR3 region: CAWSVSVTFQGETQYF. As DNA, the CDR3 is TGTGCCTGGAGTGTATCCGTGACATTCCAAGGAGAGACCCAGTACTTC.